Listed below are T cell receptor beta chains from one sample, sequenced in a study of CD8 T cells in Susac syndrome. In TCRdb, the immunoSEQ multiplex PCR reads were re-called with MiXCR into one record per CDR3 protein. The sample yields around 130,000 distinct CDR3 sequences, 91% seen once. Sequenced sample: CD8+ T cells from PBMCs. The receptor set was obtained from a human donor with multiple sclerosis. CDR3s include the opening cysteine and the closing phenylalanine or tryptophan. The D gene is left open where the match is weak. For some rows the clone size is stated as once, few or many, or as a class when expanded; others skip it.

V	J	length	size	D	CDR3	DNA
TRBV29-1	TRBJ2-1	13	.	TRBD2	CSGALAELNEQFF	TGCAGCGGAGCTCTAGCGGAACTCAATGAGCAGTTCTTC
TRBV4-1	TRBJ1-3	16	.	.	CASSPGWVFDGNTIYF	TGCGCCAGCAGCCCGGGATGGGTGTTTGATGGAAACACCATATATTTT
TRBV4-2	TRBJ2-1	12	.	.	CASSPPTERQFF	TGTGCCAGCAGCCCCCCCACGGAGAGGCAGTTCTTC
TRBV30	TRBJ2-3	15	.	.	CAWSVNALSTDTQYF	TGTGCCTGGAGTGTAAATGCGCTTAGCACAGATACGCAGTATTTT
TRBV6-1	TRBJ1-5	14	.	.	CAISESADNQPQHF	TGTGCCATCAGTGAGTCGGCGGACAATCAGCCCCAGCATTTT
TRBV20-1	TRBJ1-2	14	.	.	CSARILRGVSGYTF	TGCAGTGCTAGAATCCTCCGGGGTGTCTCTGGCTACACCTTC
TRBV30	TRBJ1-2	10	.	.	CACFGGGYTF	TGTGCCTGCTTCGGGGGGGGCTACACCTTC
TRBV9	TRBJ2-1	12	.	.	CASSVGPNEQFF	TGTGCCAGCAGCGTAGGTCCGAATGAGCAGTTCTTC
TRBV7-9	TRBJ2-7	16	once	.	CASSSGFGGESNEQYF	TGTGCCAGCAGCTCCGGGTTCGGGGGCGAATCTAACGAGCAGTACTTC
TRBV5-1	TRBJ1-6	14	.	.	CASSLTPFNSPLHF	TGCGCCAGCAGCTTGACACCATTTAATTCACCCCTCCACTTT
TRBV25-1	TRBJ1-1	15	.	TRBD1	CASSAPGTGNTEAFF	TGTGCCAGCAGTGCCCCCGGGACAGGGAACACTGAAGCTTTCTTT
TRBV12-5	TRBJ2-5	16	.	TRBD2	CASGIWTSGSMETQYF	TGTGCTAGTGGTATCTGGACTAGCGGGAGCATGGAGACCCAGTACTTC
TRBV27	TRBJ2-7	17	.	.	CASGRQVVNAYSYEQYF	TGTGCCAGCGGACGACAGGTCGTCAACGCTTACTCCTACGAGCAGTACTTC
TRBV6-5	TRBJ2-7	13	.	.	CASSYSVRYEQYF	TGTGCCAGCAGTTACTCGGTCCGCTACGAGCAGTACTTC
TRBV7-9	TRBJ1-5	16	.	.	CASSRGRNGGNQPQHF	TGTGCCAGCAGCCGGGGACGGAACGGAGGCAATCAGCCCCAGCATTTT
TRBV27	TRBJ2-7	14	.	.	CASRDEPFSYEQYF	TGTGCCAGCAGGGATGAACCGTTTTCCTACGAGCAGTACTTC
TRBV5-1	TRBJ2-7	17	few	TRBD2	CASSWADWRELAYEQYF	TGCGCCAGCAGCTGGGCCGATTGGCGGGAGTTGGCCTACGAGCAGTACTTC
TRBV3-1	TRBJ2-1	14	.	.	CASSQDGGYNEQFF	TGTGCCAGCAGCCAAGATGGGGGGTACAATGAGCAGTTCTTC
TRBV29-1	TRBJ1-2	15	.	TRBD1	CSVHPPTGEENGYTF	TGCAGCGTCCACCCCCCGACAGGGGAGGAGAATGGCTACACCTTC
TRBV19	TRBJ2-7	15	.	TRBD2	CASSILGLAEDEQYF	TGTGCCAGTAGTATCCTGGGACTAGCGGAGGACGAGCAGTACTTC
TRBV20-1	TRBJ2-1	13	once	TRBD2	CSARTSGRAEQFF	TGCAGTGCGCGGACTAGCGGGAGAGCTGAGCAGTTCTTC
TRBV7-9	TRBJ1-1	17	.	.	CASSQMGGIGMNTEAFF	TGTGCCAGCAGCCAGATGGGGGGGATAGGGATGAACACTGAAGCTTTCTTT
TRBV14	TRBJ1-2	13	.	TRBD1	CASSQGQGYPSTF	TGTGCCAGCAGCCAAGGACAGGGATACCCGTCCACCTTC
TRBV24-1	TRBJ1-1	16	.	.	CATSGTCGPRSPEAFF	TGTGCCACCAGCGGCACGTGCGGACCGAGATCGCCTGAAGCTTTCTTT
TRBV18	TRBJ2-1	14	.	.	CASSLWSPGNEQFF	TGTGCCAGCTCCCTTTGGAGTCCGGGAAATGAGCAGTTCTTC
TRBV2	TRBJ2-1	13	once	TRBD1	CASETGVLGEQFF	TGTGCCAGTGAGACAGGGGTCCTTGGAGAGCAGTTCTTC
TRBV25-1	TRBJ2-1	13	.	.	CASSDTSPNEQFF	TGTGCCAGCAGTGATACTAGTCCCAATGAGCAGTTCTTC
TRBV20-1	TRBJ1-2	13	.	.	CSAKSQGGYGYTF	TGCAGTGCTAAATCCCAGGGAGGTTATGGCTACACCTTC
TRBV11-2	TRBJ1-1	14	.	.	CASSLTGGRTEAFF	TGTGCCAGCAGCTTAACGGGGGGACGGACTGAAGCTTTCTTT
TRBV6-1	TRBJ2-7	16	.	TRBD2	CASTPGRESSSYEQYF	TGTGCCAGCACCCCGGGGCGGGAGAGTTCGTCCTACGAGCAGTACTTC
TRBV19	TRBJ2-1	15	.	TRBD2	CASSASGGSYNEQFF	TGTGCCAGTAGTGCTAGCGGGGGTTCCTACAATGAGCAGTTCTTC
TRBV5-6	TRBJ2-2	16	once	TRBD2	CASSLELAGLTGELFF	TGTGCCAGCAGCTTGGAGCTAGCGGGGCTCACCGGGGAGCTGTTTTTT
TRBV7-9	TRBJ2-7	15	.	TRBD2	CASSFWGRANYEQYF	TGTGCCAGCAGCTTTTGGGGGAGGGCGAACTACGAGCAGTACTTC
TRBV27	TRBJ2-7	14	.	.	CASSPGTAPYEQYF	TGTGCCAGCAGTCCCGGGACGGCCCCCTACGAGCAGTACTTC
TRBV19	TRBJ1-1	14	.	.	CASSRGLEGTEAFF	TGTGCCAGTAGTCGGGGGCTCGAGGGGACTGAAGCTTTCTTT
TRBV6-5	TRBJ2-1	12	.	.	CASSYSADEQFF	TGTGCCAGCAGTTACTCTGCGGATGAGCAGTTCTTC
TRBV6-2/TRBV6-3	TRBJ2-1	12	.	.	CASRTEAVKQFF	TGTGCCAGCAGGACAGAGGCTGTGAAGCAGTTCTTC
TRBV7-9	TRBJ2-2	16	.	.	CASSLEGRGNTGELFF	TGTGCCAGCAGCTTAGAGGGACGGGGCAACACCGGGGAGCTGTTTTTT
TRBV6-2/TRBV6-3	TRBJ2-6	18	.	.	CASSPPKGRTAGANVLTF	TGTGCCAGCAGCCCGCCGAAGGGCAGAACAGCTGGGGCCAACGTCCTGACTTTC
TRBV7-9	TRBJ2-2	13	.	.	CASSSLLVRELFF	TGTGCCAGCAGCTCACTTTTAGTCCGGGAGCTGTTTTTT
TRBV6-2/TRBV6-3	TRBJ2-1	13	.	.	CASGTLTYNEQFF	TGTGCCAGCGGGACCCTGACCTACAATGAGCAGTTCTTC
TRBV13	TRBJ2-2	16	.	TRBD1	CASSPQGQGHTGELFF	TGTGCCAGCAGCCCTCAGGGACAGGGGCACACCGGGGAGCTGTTTTTT
TRBV29-1	TRBJ2-1	12	.	.	CSAERLHNEQFF	TGCAGCGCCGAGAGACTCCACAATGAGCAGTTCTTC
TRBV7-9	TRBJ2-3	16	.	TRBD2	CASSRTSGFSTDTQYF	TGTGCCAGCAGCCGGACTAGCGGGTTCAGCACAGATACGCAGTATTTT
TRBV7-9	TRBJ2-6	15	.	.	CASSLLSSGANVLTF	TGTGCCAGCAGCTTATTAAGCTCTGGGGCCAACGTCCTGACTTTC
TRBV5-6	TRBJ2-7	14	.	.	CASSIVGSNYEQYF	TGTGCCAGCAGCATCGTCGGAAGCAACTACGAGCAGTACTTC
TRBV5-4	TRBJ2-1	15	.	TRBD1	CASSLRGQGLNEQFF	TGTGCCAGCAGCTTAAGGGGACAGGGTTTGAATGAGCAGTTCTTC
TRBV12-3/TRBV12-4	TRBJ1-4	14	.	.	CASSDAGLSEKLFF	TGTGCCAGCAGCGACGCAGGGCTTAGTGAAAAACTGTTTTTT
TRBV6-5	TRBJ1-1	17	.	.	CASSYFPSGGAGTEAFF	TGTGCCAGCAGTTACTTCCCCTCGGGGGGCGCGGGCACTGAAGCTTTCTTT
TRBV20-1	TRBJ2-5	17	.	.	CSARDDRSGKHQETQYF	TGCAGTGCTAGAGATGACCGGAGCGGAAAACATCAAGAGACCCAGTACTTC
TRBV30	TRBJ1-3	12	.	.	CAWSGIGYTIYF	TGTGCCTGGAGTGGAATAGGGTACACCATATATTTT
TRBV27	TRBJ2-7	15	.	.	CASSSYRVPPYEQYF	TGTGCCAGCAGTTCCTACAGGGTGCCCCCCTACGAGCAGTACTTC
TRBV7-6	TRBJ2-2	15	once	.	CASSYIGGNTGELFF	TGTGCCAGCAGCTACATAGGGGGAAACACCGGGGAGCTGTTTTTT
TRBV6-5	TRBJ2-7	15	.	.	CASSYSGEAYYEQYF	TGTGCCAGCAGTTACTCGGGAGAGGCTTACTACGAGCAGTACTTC